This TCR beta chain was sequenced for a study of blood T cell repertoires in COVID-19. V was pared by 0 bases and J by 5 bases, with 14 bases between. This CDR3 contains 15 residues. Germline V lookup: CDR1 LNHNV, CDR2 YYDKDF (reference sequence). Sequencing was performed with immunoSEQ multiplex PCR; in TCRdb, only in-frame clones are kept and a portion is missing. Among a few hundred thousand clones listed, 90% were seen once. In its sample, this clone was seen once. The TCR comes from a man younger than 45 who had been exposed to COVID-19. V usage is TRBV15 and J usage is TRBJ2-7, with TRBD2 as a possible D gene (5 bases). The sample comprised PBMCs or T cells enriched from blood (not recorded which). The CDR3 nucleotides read TGTGCCACCAGCAGAGATCTCGGGGTGGTCCACGAGCAGTACTTC. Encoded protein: CATSRDLGVVHEQYF.